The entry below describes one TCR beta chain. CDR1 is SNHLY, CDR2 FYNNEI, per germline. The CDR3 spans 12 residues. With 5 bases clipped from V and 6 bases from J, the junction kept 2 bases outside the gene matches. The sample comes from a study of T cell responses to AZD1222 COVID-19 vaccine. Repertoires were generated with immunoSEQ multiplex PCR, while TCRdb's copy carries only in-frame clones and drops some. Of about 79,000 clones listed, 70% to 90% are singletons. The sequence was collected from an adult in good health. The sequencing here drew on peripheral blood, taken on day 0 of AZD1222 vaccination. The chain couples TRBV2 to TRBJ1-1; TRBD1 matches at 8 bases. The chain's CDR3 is CASSTGGAEAFF. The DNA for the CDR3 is TGTGCCAGCAGTACAGGGGGGGCTGAAGCTTTCTTT.